This note documents a single T cell receptor beta chain sequence. This entry is derived from a study of blood T cell repertoires in COVID-19. About the study: Samples of COVID-19 (acute and convalescent) were obtained from the United States, Italy and Spain.

Trimming stripped 6 bases from V and 1 base from J, with 13 bases between. The CDR3 is made up of 14 amino acids. Germline V gene lookup returns CDR1 SGHRS and CDR2 YFSETQ. The protocol was immunoSEQ multiplex PCR, while the TCRdb copy is restricted to in-frame clones and leaves out a portion. Of roughly 140,000 clones detected, 76% appear once; the ten largest clones hold about 3.8%. The chain couples TRBV5-1 to TRBJ1-2; weak D call: TRBD1 (6 bases). This clonotype was sampled from a woman of 80 years or more with acute or convalescent COVID-19. Sequencing was carried out using peripheral blood. The CDR3 sequence: CASTLEQGNYGYTF. The CDR3 region has the DNA TGCGCCAGCACCCTAGAACAGGGTAACTATGGCTACACCTTC.